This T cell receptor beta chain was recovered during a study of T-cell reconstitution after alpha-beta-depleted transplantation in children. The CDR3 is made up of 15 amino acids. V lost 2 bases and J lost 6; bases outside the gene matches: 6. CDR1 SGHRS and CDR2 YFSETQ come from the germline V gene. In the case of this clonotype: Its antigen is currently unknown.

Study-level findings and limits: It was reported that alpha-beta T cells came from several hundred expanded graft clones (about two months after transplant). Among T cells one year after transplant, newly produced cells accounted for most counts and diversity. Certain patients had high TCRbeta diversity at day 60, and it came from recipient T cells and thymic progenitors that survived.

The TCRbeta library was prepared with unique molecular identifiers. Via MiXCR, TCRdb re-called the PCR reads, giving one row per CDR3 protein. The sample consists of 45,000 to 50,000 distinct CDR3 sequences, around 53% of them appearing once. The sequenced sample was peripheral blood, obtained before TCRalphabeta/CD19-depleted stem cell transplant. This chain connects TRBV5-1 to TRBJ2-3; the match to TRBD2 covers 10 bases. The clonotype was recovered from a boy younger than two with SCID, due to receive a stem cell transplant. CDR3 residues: CASSFGATSGDTQYF. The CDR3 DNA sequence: TGCGCCAGCAGCTTCGGGGCGACTAGCGGGGATACGCAGTATTTT.